This TCR beta chain originates from a study of T cells in Graves' hyperthyroidism and ophthalmopathy. The ends were cut back, 6 bases at V and 3 bases at J, with 14 bases in the middle. CDR3 length: 14 amino acids. Germline V gene data show CDR1 as MRHNA and CDR2 as SNTAGT. In this sample, this clonotype turned up a few times. Amplified TCR beta CDR3 regions derived from RNA transcripts. Primed by the HTBI set, a first-round RT-PCR was run on the TCR CDR3. TCRdb re-called the multiplex PCR reads with MiXCR, one entry per CDR3 protein. The sample records roughly 700,000 distinct CDR3 sequences, roughly 32% being singletons.

The TCR originated in a woman between 40 and 50 years old with Graves' hyperthyroidism. The chain links TRBV6-4 to TRBJ1-1; no definite D call. The sequencing sample was made of blood. CDR3 DNA sequence: TGTGCCAGCAGAGCGGACGGGGTATACACTGAAGCTTTCTTT. Its protein product is CASRADGVYTEAFF.